This T cell receptor beta chain was obtained from a study of cytomegalovirus exposure and HLA in healthy donors. Germline loops: CDR1 PRHDT, CDR2 FYEKMQ (reference sequence). This CDR3 has 16 amino acids. Germline trimming cut 5 bases from V and 2 bases from J; bases unmatched to any gene: 6. Primers: 60 Vbeta forward and 13 Jbeta reverse. Assay used: immunoSEQ multiplex PCR; TCRdb lists only in-frame clones, some missing. Among over 150,000 clones listed, approximately 80% were seen once. The source is a man aged 25-45 years in good health and CMV-seropositive. V usage is TRBV13 and J usage is TRBJ2-5, with 12 bases that match TRBD2. Material for sequencing was PBMCs. The CDR3 DNA is TGTGCCAGCAGCCCTAGCGGACTAGCGGGGCAAGAGACCCAGTACTTC. Encoded protein: CASSPSGLAGQETQYF.